These T cell receptor beta chains were read from a single sample in a study of blood T cell repertoires in COVID-19. TCRdb keeps only in-frame clones here, not all; method: immunoSEQ multiplex PCR. The sample includes some 190,000 clones, approximately 90% of them seen just once. The specimen was peripheral blood. The origin of the receptors is a woman in her thirties or forties who had recovered from COVID-19. CDR3s include the opening cysteine and the closing phenylalanine or tryptophan. The order of the fields is clone size, J gene, V gene, D gene, CDR3 protein, CDR3 DNA. A D gene is named only where the DNA matches it firmly. The size entry is marked missing in some rows and otherwise reads once, few, many or a size class.

>many|TRBJ2-7|TRBV19|TRBD2
CASSTTSSPSYEQYF
TGTGCCAGTAGTACGACTAGCTCCCCTTCCTACGAGCAGTACTTC
>-|TRBJ1-1|TRBV20-1|TRBD1
CSAIDREKAFF
TGCAGTGCCATTGACAGGGAAAAAGCTTTCTTT
>-|TRBJ1-1|TRBV30|-
CAWSGGQTEAFF
TGTGCCTGGAGTGGGGGGCAGACTGAAGCTTTCTTT
>-|TRBJ1-4|TRBV30|-
CAWSNGAGGEKLFF
TGTGCCTGGAGTAACGGGGCGGGAGGAGAAAAACTGTTTTTT
>few|TRBJ1-6|TRBV29-1|TRBD1
CSVRGQGDSPLHF
TGCAGCGTTAGGGGACAGGGTGATTCACCCCTCCACTTT
>-|TRBJ2-1|TRBV9|-
CASSRSTGGTASYNEQFF
TGTGCCAGCAGCCGTAGTACCGGGGGTACGGCATCTTACAATGAGCAGTTCTTC
>-|TRBJ2-3|TRBV7-2|TRBD2
CASSPGLVPDTQYF
TGTGCCAGCAGCCCGGGACTAGTTCCAGATACGCAGTATTTT
>-|TRBJ2-1|TRBV6-6|TRBD2
CASSPINPGLAGTTNNEQFF
TGTGCCAGCAGTCCTATAAATCCGGGACTAGCGGGCACTACTAACAATGAGCAGTTCTTC
>-|TRBJ2-1|TRBV12-5|TRBD2
CASGLHVSGGEQFF
TGTGCTAGTGGTCTACATGTTTCGGGAGGTGAGCAGTTCTTC
>-|TRBJ2-5|TRBV3-1/TRBV3-2|-
CASSQAVVGETQYF
TGTGCCAGCAGCCAAGCCGTCGTCGGGGAGACCCAGTACTTC
>-|TRBJ1-5|TRBV4-1|-
CASSQDRGMPQHF
TGCGCCAGCAGCCAAGACCGGGGGATGCCCCAGCATTTT
>-|TRBJ1-1|TRBV30|TRBD1
CAWRDPMTGGFEAFF
TGTGCCTGGCGGGACCCAATGACAGGGGGGTTTGAAGCTTTCTTT
>-|TRBJ1-2|TRBV6-1|-
CASSDQPGINYGYTF
TGTGCCAGCAGTGATCAGCCAGGGATTAACTATGGCTACACCTTC
>-|TRBJ1-1|TRBV4-2|-
CASSQPLGAANTEAFF
TGTGCCAGCAGCCAACCTCTTGGGGCAGCGAACACTGAAGCTTTCTTT
>-|TRBJ1-1|TRBV30|-
CAWSMNTEAFF
TGTGCCTGGAGCATGAACACTGAAGCTTTCTTT
>-|TRBJ1-2|TRBV9|-
CASSVDLARGREGYTF
TGTGCCAGCAGCGTAGATCTAGCGAGGGGCCGAGAAGGCTACACCTTC
>-|TRBJ1-2|TRBV2|TRBD1
CASRGDSLDYGYTF
TGTGCCAGCAGGGGGGACAGCCTAGACTATGGCTACACCTTC
>once|TRBJ1-1|TRBV5-1|-
CASRRQTNTEAFF
TGCGCCAGCAGGAGACAGACAAACACTGAAGCTTTCTTT
>-|TRBJ1-1|TRBV7-3|-
CASSAQGNTEAFF
TGTGCCAGCAGCGCACAGGGGAACACTGAAGCTTTCTTT
>once|TRBJ2-6|TRBV9|TRBD1
CASSVSPGQEYSGANVLTF
TGTGCCAGCAGCGTATCCCCCGGACAGGAGTACTCTGGGGCCAACGTCCTGACTTTC
>-|TRBJ2-7|TRBV16|-
CASSSHRAPYEQYF
TGTGCCAGCAGCTCCCACAGGGCCCCCTACGAGCAGTACTTC
>-|TRBJ1-1|TRBV28|-
CASSPSMGTPNTEAFF
TGTGCCAGCAGTCCTTCTATGGGGACACCGAACACTGAAGCTTTCTTT
>-|TRBJ2-5|TRBV5-1|TRBD1
CASSFGQGVAETQYF
TGCGCCAGCAGCTTCGGGCAGGGGGTCGCGGAGACCCAGTACTTC
>-|TRBJ2-7|TRBV7-6|TRBD2
CASSLDGWTSGSRSYEQYF
TGTGCCAGCAGCTTAGACGGCTGGACTAGCGGGAGTCGGTCTTACGAGCAGTACTTC
>once|TRBJ1-1|TRBV6-5|-
CASSYSFYIRGTEAFF
TGTGCCAGCAGTTACTCGTTTTACATCAGGGGTACTGAAGCTTTCTTT
>-|TRBJ1-5|TRBV19|-
CASSSVYSNQPQHF
TGTGCCAGTAGCTCAGTATATAGCAATCAGCCCCAGCATTTT
>-|TRBJ2-3|TRBV6-5|TRBD2
CASLGRAGADTQYF
TGTGCCAGCCTGGGCAGGGCGGGGGCAGATACGCAGTATTTT
>few|TRBJ2-5|TRBV2|-
CASSGHSPQETQYF
TGTGCCAGCAGTGGCCACAGCCCCCAAGAGACCCAGTACTTC
>-|TRBJ2-7|TRBV3-1/TRBV3-2|-
CASSQGGLEQYF
TGTGCCAGCAGCCAAGGTGGGCTCGAGCAGTACTTC
>-|TRBJ2-5|TRBV7-8|TRBD2
CASSDRLAGGGETQYF
TGTGCCAGCAGCGACCGACTAGCGGGAGGAGGAGAGACCCAGTACTTC
>-|TRBJ1-5|TRBV29-1|-
CSVVGESNQPQHF
TGCAGCGTTGTCGGGGAGAGCAATCAGCCCCAGCATTTT
>-|TRBJ2-1|TRBV27|TRBD2
CASTPRGLAGGPSYNEQFF
TGTGCCAGCACCCCAAGGGGACTAGCGGGAGGGCCATCATACAATGAGCAGTTCTTC
>-|TRBJ2-1|TRBV14|TRBD2
CASSQVGLAGRNEQFF
TGTGCCAGCAGCCAGGTAGGACTAGCGGGACGAAATGAGCAGTTCTTC
>-|TRBJ2-2|TRBV6-4|-
CASSDRSGGELFF
TGTGCCAGCAGTGACCGGTCCGGCGGGGAGCTGTTTTTT
>-|TRBJ2-1|TRBV28|-
CASSPGHQGYNEQFF
TGTGCCAGCAGTCCTGGACACCAGGGGTACAATGAGCAGTTCTTC
>-|TRBJ1-1|TRBV19|-
CASSIRATGLNTEAFF
TGTGCCAGTAGTATAAGGGCAACAGGGTTGAACACTGAAGCTTTCTTT
>-|TRBJ2-1|TRBV27|TRBD2
CASSLMAGLAYNEQFF
TGTGCCAGCAGTTTAATGGCCGGACTAGCCTACAATGAGCAGTTCTTC